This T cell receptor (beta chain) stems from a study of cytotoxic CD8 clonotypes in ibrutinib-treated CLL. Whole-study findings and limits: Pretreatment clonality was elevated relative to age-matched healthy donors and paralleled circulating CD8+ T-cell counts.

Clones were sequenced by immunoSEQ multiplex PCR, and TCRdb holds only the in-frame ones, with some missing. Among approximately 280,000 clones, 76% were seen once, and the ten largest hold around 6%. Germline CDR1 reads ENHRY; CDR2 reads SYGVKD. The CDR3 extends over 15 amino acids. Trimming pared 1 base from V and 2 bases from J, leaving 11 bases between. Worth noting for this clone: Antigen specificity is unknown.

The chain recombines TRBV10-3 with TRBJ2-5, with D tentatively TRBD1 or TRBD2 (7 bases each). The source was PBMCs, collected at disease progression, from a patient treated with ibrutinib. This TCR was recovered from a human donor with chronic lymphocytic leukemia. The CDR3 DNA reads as TGTGCCATCAGTGAGTTTCAGGGGGGGCAAGAGACCCAGTACTTC. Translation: CAISEFQGGQETQYF.